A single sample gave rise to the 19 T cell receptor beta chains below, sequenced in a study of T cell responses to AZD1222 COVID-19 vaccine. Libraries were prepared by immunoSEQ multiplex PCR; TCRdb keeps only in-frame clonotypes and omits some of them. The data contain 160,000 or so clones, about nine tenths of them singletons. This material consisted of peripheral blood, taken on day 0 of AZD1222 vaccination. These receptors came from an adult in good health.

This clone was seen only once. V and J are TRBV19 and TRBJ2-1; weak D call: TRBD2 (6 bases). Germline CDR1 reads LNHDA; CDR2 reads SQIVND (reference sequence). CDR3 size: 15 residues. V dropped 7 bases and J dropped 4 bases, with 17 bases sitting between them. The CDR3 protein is CASTGRGANYNEQFF. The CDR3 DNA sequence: TGTGCCAGTACGGGGCGCGGGGCCAATTACAATGAGCAGTTCTTC. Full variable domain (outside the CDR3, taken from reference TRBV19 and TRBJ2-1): DGGITQSPKYLFRKEGQNVTLSCEQNLNHDAMYWYRQDPGQGLRLIYYSQIVNDFQKGDIAEGYSVSREKKESFPLTVTSAQKNPTAFYLCASTGRGANYNEQFFGPGTRLTVL.

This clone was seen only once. CDR3 region: CASSQDGAGKNTEAFF. The CDR3, as DNA: TGTGCCAGCAGCCAAGATGGGGCAGGAAAGAACACTGAAGCTTTCTTT. The chain joins TRBV3-1 (or the pseudogene TRBV3-2) to TRBJ1-1; D may be TRBD1 (5 bases). V was shortened by 0 bases and J by 1 base, with 12 bases between the two germline ends. The CDR3 extends over 16 amino acids. Germline values: CDR1 LGHDT, CDR2 YNNKEL (reference sequence).

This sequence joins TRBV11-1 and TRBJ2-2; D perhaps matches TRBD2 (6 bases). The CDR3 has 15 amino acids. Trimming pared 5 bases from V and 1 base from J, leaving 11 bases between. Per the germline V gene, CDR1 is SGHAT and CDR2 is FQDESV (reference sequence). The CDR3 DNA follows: TGTGCCAGCAGCCGGGAGATACTGAACACCGGGGAGCTGTTTTTT. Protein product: CASSREILNTGELFF. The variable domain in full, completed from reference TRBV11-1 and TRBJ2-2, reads EAEVAQSPRYKITEKSQAVAFWCDPISGHATLYWYRQILGQGPELLVQFQDESVVDDSQLPKDRFSAERLKGVDSTLKIQPAELGDSAMYLCASSREILNTGELFFGEGSRLTVL.

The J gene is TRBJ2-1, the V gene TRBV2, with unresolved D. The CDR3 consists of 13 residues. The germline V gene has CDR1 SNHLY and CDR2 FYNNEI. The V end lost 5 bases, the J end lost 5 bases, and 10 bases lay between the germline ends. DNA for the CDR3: TGTGCCAGCAGTTCGGAATATCACAATGAGCAGTTCTTC. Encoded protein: CASSSEYHNEQFF.

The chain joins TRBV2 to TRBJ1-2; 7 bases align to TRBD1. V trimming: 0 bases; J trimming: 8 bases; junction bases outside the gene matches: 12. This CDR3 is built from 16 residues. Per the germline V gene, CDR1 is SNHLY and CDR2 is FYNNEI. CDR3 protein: CASSEALGGGAGGYTF. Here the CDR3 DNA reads TGTGCCAGCAGTGAAGCGCTTGGAGGGGGCGCTGGGGGCTACACCTTC.

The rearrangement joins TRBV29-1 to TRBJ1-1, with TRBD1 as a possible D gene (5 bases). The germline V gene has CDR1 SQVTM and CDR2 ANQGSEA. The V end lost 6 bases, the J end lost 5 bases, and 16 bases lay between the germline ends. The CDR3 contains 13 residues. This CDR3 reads CSVEVGVRTEAFF. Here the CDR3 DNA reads TGCAGCGTGGAGGTGGGGGTTCGGACTGAAGCTTTCTTT.

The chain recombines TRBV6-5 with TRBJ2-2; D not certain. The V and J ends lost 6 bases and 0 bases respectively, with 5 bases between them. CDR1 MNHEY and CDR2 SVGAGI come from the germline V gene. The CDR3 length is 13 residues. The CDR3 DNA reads TGTGCCAGCAGGGTAACGAACACCGGGGAGCTGTTTTTT. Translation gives CASRVTNTGELFF.

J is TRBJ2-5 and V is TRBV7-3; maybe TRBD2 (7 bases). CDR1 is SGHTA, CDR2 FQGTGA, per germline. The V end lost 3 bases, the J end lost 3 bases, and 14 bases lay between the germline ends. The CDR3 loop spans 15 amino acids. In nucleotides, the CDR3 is TGTGCCAGCAGCTTGTCGGGGGGCATGGAAGAGACCCAGTACTTC. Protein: CASSLSGGMEETQYF.

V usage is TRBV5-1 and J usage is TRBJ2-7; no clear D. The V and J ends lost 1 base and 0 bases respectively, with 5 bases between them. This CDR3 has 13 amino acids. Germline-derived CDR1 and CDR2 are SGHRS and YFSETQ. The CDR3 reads CASSLLGSYEQYF. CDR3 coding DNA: TGCGCCAGCAGCTTGTTGGGCTCCTACGAGCAGTACTTC.

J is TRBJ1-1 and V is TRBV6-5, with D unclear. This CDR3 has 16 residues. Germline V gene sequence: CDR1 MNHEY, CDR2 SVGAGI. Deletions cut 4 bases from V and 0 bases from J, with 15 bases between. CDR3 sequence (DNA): TGTGCCAGCAGTTTAGGACGGCGACAAATGAACACTGAAGCTTTCTTT. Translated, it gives CASSLGRRQMNTEAFF.

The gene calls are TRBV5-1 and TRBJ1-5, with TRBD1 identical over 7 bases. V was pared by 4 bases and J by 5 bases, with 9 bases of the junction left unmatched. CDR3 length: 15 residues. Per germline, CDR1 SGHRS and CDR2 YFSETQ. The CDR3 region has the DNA TGCGCCAGCAGCCAGGGGGGGAGGCCGCATCAGCCCCAGCATTTT. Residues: CASSQGGRPHQPQHF.

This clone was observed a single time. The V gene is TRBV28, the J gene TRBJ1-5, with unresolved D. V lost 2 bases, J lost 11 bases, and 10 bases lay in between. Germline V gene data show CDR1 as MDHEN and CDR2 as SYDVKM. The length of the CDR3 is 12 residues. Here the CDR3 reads CASSLVVLAQHF. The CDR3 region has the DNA TGTGCCAGCAGTTTAGTGGTTTTAGCCCAGCATTTT. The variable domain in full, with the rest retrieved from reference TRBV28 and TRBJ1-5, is DVKVTQSSRYLVKRTGEKVFLECVQDMDHENMFWYRQDPGLGLRLIYFSYDVKMKEKGDIPEGYSVSREKKERFSLILESASTNQTSMYLCASSLVVLAQHFGDGTRLSIL.

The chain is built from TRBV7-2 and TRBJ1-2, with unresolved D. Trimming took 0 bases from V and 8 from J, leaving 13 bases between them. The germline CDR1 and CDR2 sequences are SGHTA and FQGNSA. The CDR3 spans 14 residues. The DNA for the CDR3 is TGTGCCAGCAGCTTAGCTGGGGTAACTAGGGGCTACACCTTC. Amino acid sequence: CASSLAGVTRGYTF.

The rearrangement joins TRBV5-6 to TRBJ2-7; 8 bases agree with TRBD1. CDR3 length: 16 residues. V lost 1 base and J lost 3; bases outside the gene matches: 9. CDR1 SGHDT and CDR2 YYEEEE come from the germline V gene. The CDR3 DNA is TGTGCCAGCAGCTTGACCCCATGGACAGGGAGCTACGAGCAGTACTTC. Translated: CASSLTPWTGSYEQYF.

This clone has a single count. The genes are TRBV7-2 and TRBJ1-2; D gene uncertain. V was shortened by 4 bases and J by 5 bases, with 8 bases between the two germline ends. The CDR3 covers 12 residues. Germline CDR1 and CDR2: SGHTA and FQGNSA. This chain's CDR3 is CASSWSGYGYTF. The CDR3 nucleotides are TGTGCCAGCAGCTGGTCAGGTTATGGCTACACCTTC.

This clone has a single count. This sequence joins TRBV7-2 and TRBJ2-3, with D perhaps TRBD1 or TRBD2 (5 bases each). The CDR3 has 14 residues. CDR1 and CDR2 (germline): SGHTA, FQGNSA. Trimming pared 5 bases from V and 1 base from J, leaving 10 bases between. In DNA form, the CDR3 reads TGTGCCAGCAGCAACCGGGACGGCACAGATACGCAGTATTTT. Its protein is CASSNRDGTDTQYF.

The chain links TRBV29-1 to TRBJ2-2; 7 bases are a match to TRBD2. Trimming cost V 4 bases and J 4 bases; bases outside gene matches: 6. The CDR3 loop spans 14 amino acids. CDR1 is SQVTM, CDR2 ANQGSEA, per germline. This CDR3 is CSVAGEGITGELFF. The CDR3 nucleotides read TGCAGCGTTGCGGGGGAGGGGATCACCGGGGAGCTGTTTTTT.

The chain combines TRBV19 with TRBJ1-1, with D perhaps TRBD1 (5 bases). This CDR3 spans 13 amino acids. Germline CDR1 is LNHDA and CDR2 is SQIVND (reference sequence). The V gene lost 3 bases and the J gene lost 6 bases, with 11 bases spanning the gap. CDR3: CASSIGGFPEAFF. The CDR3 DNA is TGTGCCAGTAGTATTGGGGGGTTTCCTGAAGCTTTCTTT.

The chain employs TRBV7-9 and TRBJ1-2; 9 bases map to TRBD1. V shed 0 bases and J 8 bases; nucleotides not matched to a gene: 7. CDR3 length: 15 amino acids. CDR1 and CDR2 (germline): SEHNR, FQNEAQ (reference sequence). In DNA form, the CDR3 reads TGTGCCAGCAGCTTAGCTAACAGGGGGCAGGAGGGCTACACCTTC. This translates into CASSLANRGQEGYTF.